Following are 2 T cell receptor beta chains from one sample sequenced in a study of identical twins. TCRdb used MiXCR to reprocess the 5' RACE reads, holding one entry per CDR3 protein. The sample holds some 900,000 distinct CDR3 sequences, 12% seen once. The data were also submitted as part of a second study, on yellow fever vaccine responses in identical twins.

Sequenced: PBMCs. Every receptor here comes from a woman younger than 30 in good health.

V gene TRBV28 combines with J gene TRBJ2-5, with D possibly being TRBD1 or TRBD2 (5 bases each). The CDR3 is 14 amino acids. Trimming shortened V by 11 bases and J by 4 bases, and 20 bases separated the two germline ends. Germline V gene data show CDR1 as MDHEN and CDR2 as SYDVKM. CDR3 protein: CAVSWDGQIETQYF. As DNA, the CDR3 is TGTGCCGTCTCTTGGGACGGTCAGATAGAGACCCAGTACTTC.

Points on this clonotype: This may stem from a read error, because a much larger clone lies one nucleotide away. The chain is built from TRBV6-5 and TRBJ1-5, with TRBD1 matching over 9 bases. This CDR3 is 13 amino acids long. V lost 4 bases, J lost 5 bases, and 0 bases stayed unmatched. Germline CDR1 and CDR2: MNHEY and SVGAGI. CDR3: CASSWTGDQPQHF. The CDR3, as DNA: TGTGCCAGCAGTTGGACAGGGGATCAGCCCCAGCATTTT.